This passage covers 11 T cell receptor beta chains from one sample sequenced in a study of regulatory T cells in long-lasting Graves disease. Time point specified: newly diagnosed GD, antithyroid drugs for less than 3 months. Extracted RNA from PBMCs served as the source of the TCR library. CDR3-region Arm-PCR and iRepertoire HTBI primers produced the TCR beta libraries. MiXCR, applied by TCRdb to the multiplex PCR reads, yields one record per CDR3 protein. This sample has about 240,000 distinct CDR3 sequences, with around 20% found just once. Sequences were derived from peripheral blood mononuclear cells (PBMCs), sampled at new diagnosis, from a patient treated with antithyroid drugs. These TCRs come from a female donor with Graves disease.

The chain joins TRBV27 to TRBJ2-1; D is possibly TRBD2 (5 bases). CDR1 and CDR2 (germline): MNHEY, SMNVEV (reference sequence). This CDR3 contains 14 residues. The germline V and J ends were trimmed by 7 bases and 0 bases, with 10 bases remaining between them. CDR3 in amino acids: CASMRGPSYNEQFF. CDR3 nucleotide sequence: TGTGCCAGCATGAGAGGGCCCTCCTACAATGAGCAGTTCTTC.

This clonotype was seen more than once but under ten times. The chain uses TRBV2 and TRBJ2-2, with D possibly TRBD2 on 6 matching bases. V was cut by 6 bases and J by 4 bases, with 12 bases left in between. CDR3 length equals 14 residues. From germline, CDR1 is SNHLY and CDR2 FYNNEI. Here the CDR3 reads CASRTTSSTGELFF. The CDR3 DNA reads as TGTGCCAGCAGAACTACTAGCAGCACCGGGGAGCTGTTTTTT.

The sample holds many counts of this clonotype. The V gene is TRBV7-3, the J gene TRBJ2-5; 7 bases are shared with TRBD2. Losses at the gene ends were 5 bases for V and 5 bases for J; bases not matched to a gene: 8. The CDR3 runs to 14 residues. Germline CDR1 and CDR2: SGHTA and FQGTGA. CDR3 residues: CASSPGLGAETQYF. CDR3 nucleotides: TGTGCCAGCAGCCCCGGACTAGGGGCGGAGACCCAGTACTTC.

This clonotype came up many times. The chain links TRBV7-2 to TRBJ2-7; TRBD2 matches at 12 bases. CDR1 SGHTA and CDR2 FQGNSA come from the germline V gene. The CDR3 consists of 15 residues. V gave up 5 bases and J gave up 3 bases; unmatched junction bases: 5. CDR3 amino acids: CASSRELAGGYEQYF. CDR3 nucleotides: TGTGCCAGCAGCCGCGAACTAGCGGGGGGCTACGAGCAGTACTTC.

With respect to this clonotype: A much larger clonotype is one base distant, so this may be a read error. The chain is built from TRBV7-2 and TRBJ2-5; no firm D call. Trimming pared 0 bases from V and 4 bases from J, leaving 9 bases between. This CDR3 is built from 14 residues. The germline CDR1 and CDR2 sequences are SGHTA and FQGNSA. The CDR3 region is CASSLAPAVETQYF. The CDR3, as DNA: TGTGCCAGCAGCTTAGCCCCCGCCGTAGAGACCCAGTACTTC.

This clonotype was detected many times. The V and J genes are TRBV7-9 and TRBJ1-2; 8 bases map to TRBD1. Germline values: CDR1 SEHNR, CDR2 FQNEAQ (reference sequence). The ends lost 3 bases at V and 0 bases at J; junction bases unmatched: 6. The CDR3 is made up of 16 amino acids. CDR3 bases: TGTGCCAGCAGCTTCCTTTGGGACAGGACTAACTATGGCTACACCTTC. Its protein product is CASSFLWDRTNYGYTF.

The chain has TRBV9 and TRBJ2-2, with D hard to call. The germline gives CDR1 SGDLS, CDR2 YYNGEE. With 4 bases removed from V and 3 bases from J, the gap between germline ends came to 16 bases. The CDR3 spans 16 residues. The CDR3 loop is CASSIPSGLDTGELFF. The DNA for the CDR3 is TGTGCCAGCAGCATCCCCTCTGGCCTTGACACCGGGGAGCTGTTTTTT.

This clonotype has a count of ten or more. The chain has TRBV6-1 and TRBJ1-5; 7 bases fit TRBD1. Germline V CDR1 and CDR2: MNHNS, SASEGT. V lost 4 bases, J lost 2 bases, and 8 bases stayed unmatched. The CDR3 sequence is 16 residues long. CDR3 sequence reads: CASSGDRALGNQPQHF. DNA of the CDR3: TGTGCCAGCAGTGGAGACAGGGCGTTGGGCAATCAGCCCCAGCATTTT.

This clonotype showed up many times. The chain has TRBV12-3 or TRBV12-4 and TRBJ1-2, with D perhaps TRBD1 (6 bases). V lost 1 base to trimming and J lost 8 bases, with 14 bases between them. The CDR3 spans 14 residues. CDR3 loop: CASSLDRGARGYTF. For the CDR3, the DNA is TGTGCCAGCAGTTTAGATCGGGGGGCGCGCGGCTACACCTTC.

This clonotype has ten or more counts. The chain recombines TRBV2 with TRBJ1-3, with 8 bases matching TRBD1. Per the germline V gene, CDR1 is SNHLY and CDR2 is FYNNEI. V lost 6 bases, J lost 0 bases, and 4 bases stayed unmatched. The CDR3 has 15 residues. The CDR3 spells CASRRDRSSGNTIYF. DNA for the CDR3: TGTGCCAGCAGGAGGGACAGGAGCTCTGGAAACACCATATATTTT. Combining the CDR3 with reference TRBV2 and TRBJ1-3 gives the whole variable domain EPEVTQTPSHQVTQMGQEVILRCVPISNHLYFYWYRQILGQKVEFLVSFYNNEISEKSEIFDDQFSVERPDGSNFTLKIRSTKLEDSAMYFCASRRDRSSGNTIYFGEGSWLTVV.

This sequence joins TRBV29-1 and TRBJ2-3; 8 positions match TRBD1. V was pared by 4 bases and J by 4 bases, with 10 bases of the junction left unmatched. The germline CDR1 and CDR2 sequences are SQVTM and ANQGSEA. The CDR3 consists of 15 residues. CDR3 loop: CSVVGTGQGPDTQYF. The DNA of the CDR3 is TGCAGCGTTGTGGGCACCGGACAGGGCCCAGATACGCAGTATTTT.